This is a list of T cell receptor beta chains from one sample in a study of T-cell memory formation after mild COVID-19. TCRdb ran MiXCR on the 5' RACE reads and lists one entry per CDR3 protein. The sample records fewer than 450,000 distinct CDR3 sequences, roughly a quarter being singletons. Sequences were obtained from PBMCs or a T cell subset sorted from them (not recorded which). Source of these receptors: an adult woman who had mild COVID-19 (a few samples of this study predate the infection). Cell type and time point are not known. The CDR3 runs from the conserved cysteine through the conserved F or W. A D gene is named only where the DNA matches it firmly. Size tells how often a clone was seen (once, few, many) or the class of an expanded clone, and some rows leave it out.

cdr3_nt: TGTGCCACCAGTGATTCTCGGTCTCCGGCGGATACGCAGTATTTT; cdr3_aa: CATSDSRSPADTQYF; clone_size: few; j_call: TRBJ2-3; d_call: .; v_call: TRBV24-1
cdr3_nt: TGTGCCAGCAGTTACTCAATGGCTACTGGGGCCAACGTCCTGACTTTC; cdr3_aa: CASSYSMATGANVLTF; clone_size: few; j_call: TRBJ2-6; d_call: .; v_call: TRBV6-5
cdr3_nt: TGCGCCAGCAGCCAAGGACAGAGCACTGAAGCTTTCTTT; cdr3_aa: CASSQGQSTEAFF; clone_size: .; j_call: TRBJ1-1; d_call: .; v_call: TRBV4-1
cdr3_nt: TGTGCCAGCAGTTTAGAACATAAGAAAGGGTACGAGCAGTACTTC; cdr3_aa: CASSLEHKKGYEQYF; clone_size: .; j_call: TRBJ2-7; d_call: .; v_call: TRBV12-3/TRBV12-4
cdr3_nt: TGTGCCACCAGTGTTGGGGACACAGATACGCAGTATTTT; cdr3_aa: CATSVGDTDTQYF; clone_size: few; j_call: TRBJ2-3; d_call: .; v_call: TRBV24-1
cdr3_nt: TGTGCCAGCAGCCAAGAGGGCAGTCCAGGCTATGGCTACACCTTC; cdr3_aa: CASSQEGSPGYGYTF; clone_size: few; j_call: TRBJ1-2; d_call: .; v_call: TRBV3-1
cdr3_nt: TGTGCCAGCAGCTTACCCGGGGGGGTATATGGCTACACCTTC; cdr3_aa: CASSLPGGVYGYTF; clone_size: .; j_call: TRBJ1-2; d_call: .; v_call: TRBV7-9
cdr3_nt: TGTGCCAGCTCACCAGCGGGTTTAAGTACAGATACGCAGTATTTT; cdr3_aa: CASSPAGLSTDTQYF; clone_size: .; j_call: TRBJ2-3; d_call: .; v_call: TRBV18
cdr3_nt: TGTGCCAGTAGTATGTTGGGACTAGCGGGAGGGGAGACCTTC; cdr3_aa: CASSMLGLAGGETF; clone_size: .; j_call: TRBJ2-1; d_call: TRBD2; v_call: TRBV19
cdr3_nt: TGTGCCAGCAGTTTGAAGGGGCGAGGGACTGAAGCTTTCTTT; cdr3_aa: CASSLKGRGTEAFF; clone_size: .; j_call: TRBJ1-1; d_call: .; v_call: TRBV27
cdr3_nt: TGCAGTGCTCCAGGGAGGCGCCTTCAAGAGACCCAGTACTTC; cdr3_aa: CSAPGRRLQETQYF; clone_size: .; j_call: TRBJ2-5; d_call: .; v_call: TRBV20-1
cdr3_nt: TGTGCCAGCAGCGTCCAAGACAGGGGGCTAAGAAACACCATATATTTT; cdr3_aa: CASSVQDRGLRNTIYF; clone_size: few; j_call: TRBJ1-3; d_call: TRBD1; v_call: TRBV9
cdr3_nt: TGTGCCAGCAGGCTCACCCTACGAGGCGGAGGGGATACCGGGGAGCTGTTTTTT; cdr3_aa: CASRLTLRGGGDTGELFF; clone_size: .; j_call: TRBJ2-2; d_call: .; v_call: TRBV7-9
cdr3_nt: TGCGCCAGCAGCTTGGAGGGGGATCGTTCAGGCTACGAGCAGTACTTC; cdr3_aa: CASSLEGDRSGYEQYF; clone_size: .; j_call: TRBJ2-7; d_call: .; v_call: TRBV5-1